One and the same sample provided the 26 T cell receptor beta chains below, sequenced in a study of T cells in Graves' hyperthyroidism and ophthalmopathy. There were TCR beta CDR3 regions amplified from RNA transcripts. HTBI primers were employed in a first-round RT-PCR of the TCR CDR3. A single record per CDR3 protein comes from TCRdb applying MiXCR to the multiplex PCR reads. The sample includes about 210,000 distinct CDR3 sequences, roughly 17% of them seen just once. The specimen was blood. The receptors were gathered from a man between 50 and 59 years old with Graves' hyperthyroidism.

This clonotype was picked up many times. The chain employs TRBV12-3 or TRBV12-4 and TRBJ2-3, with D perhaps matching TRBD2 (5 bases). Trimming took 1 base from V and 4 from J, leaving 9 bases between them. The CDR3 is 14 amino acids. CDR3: CASSLEVGADTQYF. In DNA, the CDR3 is TGTGCCAGCAGTTTAGAGGTGGGAGCAGATACGCAGTATTTT.

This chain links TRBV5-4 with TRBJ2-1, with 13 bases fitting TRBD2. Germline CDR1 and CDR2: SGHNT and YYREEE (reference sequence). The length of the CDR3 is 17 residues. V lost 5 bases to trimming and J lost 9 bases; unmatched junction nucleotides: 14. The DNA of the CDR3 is TGTGCCAGCAGGCAGGGGTTAGCACTAGCGGGAGGGTCTGAGCAGTTCTTC. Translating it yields CASRQGLALAGGSEQFF.

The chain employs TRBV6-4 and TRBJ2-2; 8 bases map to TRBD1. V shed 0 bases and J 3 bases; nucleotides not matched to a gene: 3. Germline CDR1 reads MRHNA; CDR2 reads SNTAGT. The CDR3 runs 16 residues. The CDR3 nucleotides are TGTGCCAGCAGTGACTCCCAACAGGGGGACACCGGGGAGCTGTTTTTT. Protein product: CASSDSQQGDTGELFF.

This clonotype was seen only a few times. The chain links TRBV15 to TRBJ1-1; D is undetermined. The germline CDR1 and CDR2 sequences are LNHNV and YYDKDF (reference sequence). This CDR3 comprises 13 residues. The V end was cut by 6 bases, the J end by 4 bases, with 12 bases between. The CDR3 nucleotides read TGTGCCACCAGACGAAGTCCTAGCACTGAAGCTTTCTTT. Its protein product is CATRRSPSTEAFF.

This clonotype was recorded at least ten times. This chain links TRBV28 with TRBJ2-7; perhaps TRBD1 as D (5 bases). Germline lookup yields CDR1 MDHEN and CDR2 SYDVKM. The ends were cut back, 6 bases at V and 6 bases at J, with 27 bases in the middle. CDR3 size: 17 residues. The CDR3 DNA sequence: TGTGCCAGCAGCCATTCTCCCTACAGGTCCTTCGCTTCCGAGCAGTACTTC. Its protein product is CASSHSPYRSFASEQYF.

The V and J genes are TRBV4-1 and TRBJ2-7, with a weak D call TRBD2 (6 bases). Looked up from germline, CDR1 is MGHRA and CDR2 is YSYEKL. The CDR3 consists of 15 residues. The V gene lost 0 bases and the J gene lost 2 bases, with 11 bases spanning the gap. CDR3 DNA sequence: TGCGCCAGCAGCCAAGACGGGACTGATGCCTACGAGCAGTACTTC. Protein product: CASSQDGTDAYEQYF.

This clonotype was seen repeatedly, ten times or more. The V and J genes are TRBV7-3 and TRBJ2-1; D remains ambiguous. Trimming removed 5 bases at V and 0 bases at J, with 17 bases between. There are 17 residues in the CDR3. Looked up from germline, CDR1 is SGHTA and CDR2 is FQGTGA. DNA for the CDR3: TGTGCCAGCAGCCGCCAATCACTACCGAGCTCCTACAATGAGCAGTTCTTC. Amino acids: CASSRQSLPSSYNEQFF.

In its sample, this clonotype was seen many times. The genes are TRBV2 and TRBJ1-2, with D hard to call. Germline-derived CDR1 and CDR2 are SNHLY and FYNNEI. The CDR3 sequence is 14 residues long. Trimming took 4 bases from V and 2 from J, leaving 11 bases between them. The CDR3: CASSADGGNYGYTF. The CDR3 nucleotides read TGTGCCAGCAGTGCTGACGGTGGAAACTATGGCTACACCTTC.

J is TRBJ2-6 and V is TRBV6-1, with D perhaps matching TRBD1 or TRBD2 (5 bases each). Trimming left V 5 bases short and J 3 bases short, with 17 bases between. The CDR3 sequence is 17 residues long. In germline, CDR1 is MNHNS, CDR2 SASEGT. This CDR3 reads CASSRSTRGSGANVLTF. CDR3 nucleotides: TGTGCCAGCAGTCGCTCAACTAGGGGTAGTGGGGCCAACGTCCTGACTTTC.

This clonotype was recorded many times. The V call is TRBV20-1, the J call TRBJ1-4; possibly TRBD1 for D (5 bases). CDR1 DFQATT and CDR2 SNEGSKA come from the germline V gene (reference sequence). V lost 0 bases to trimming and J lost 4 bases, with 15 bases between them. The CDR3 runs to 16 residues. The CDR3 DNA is TGCAGTGCTAGAGATGTCCAGGGCAGAGATAATGAAAAACTGTTTTTT. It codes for CSARDVQGRDNEKLFF.

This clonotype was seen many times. The CDR3 bases are TGCGCCAGCAGCCGACAGGGACAGGTCCAAGAGACCCAGTACTTC. It translates to CASSRQGQVQETQYF. V and J are TRBV5-1 and TRBJ2-5, with TRBD1 identical over 8 bases. V shed 4 bases, J shed 1 base, and the junction held 6 bases outside the gene matches. There are 15 residues in the CDR3. The germline V gene encodes CDR1 SGHRS and CDR2 YFSETQ.

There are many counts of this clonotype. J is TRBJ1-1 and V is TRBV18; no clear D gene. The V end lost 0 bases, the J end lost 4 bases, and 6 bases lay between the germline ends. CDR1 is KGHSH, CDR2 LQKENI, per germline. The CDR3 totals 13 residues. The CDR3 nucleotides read TGTGCCAGCTCACCACCCGGGAGCACTGAAGCTTTCTTT. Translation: CASSPPGSTEAFF.

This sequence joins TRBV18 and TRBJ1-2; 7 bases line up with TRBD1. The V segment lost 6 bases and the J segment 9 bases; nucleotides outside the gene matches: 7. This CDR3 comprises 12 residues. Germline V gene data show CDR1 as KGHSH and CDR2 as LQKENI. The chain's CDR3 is CASSRDRDSYTF. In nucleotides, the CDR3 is TGTGCCAGCTCGCGCGACAGGGACAGCTACACCTTC. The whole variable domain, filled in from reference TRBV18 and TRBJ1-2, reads NAGVMQNPRHLVRRRGQEARLRCSPMKGHSHVYWYRQLPEEGLKFMVYLQKENIIDESGMPKERFSAEFPKEGPSILRIQQVVRGDSAAYFCASSRDRDSYTFGSGTRLTVV.

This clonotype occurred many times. CDR3: CSVEGWQNNEQFF. The CDR3 nucleotides are TGCAGCGTCGAGGGGTGGCAAAACAATGAGCAGTTCTTC. The rearrangement joins TRBV29-1 to TRBJ2-1, with D perhaps being TRBD1 or TRBD2 (5 bases each). The CDR3 runs 13 residues. Trimming took 6 bases from V and 5 from J, leaving 14 bases between them. Germline V CDR1 and CDR2: SQVTM, ANQGSEA.

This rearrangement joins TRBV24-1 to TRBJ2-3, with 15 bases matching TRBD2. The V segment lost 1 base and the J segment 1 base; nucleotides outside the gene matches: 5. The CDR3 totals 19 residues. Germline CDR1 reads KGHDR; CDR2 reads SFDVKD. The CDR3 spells CATSDFSGTSGRRTDTQYF. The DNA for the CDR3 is TGTGCCACCAGTGATTTCTCCGGGACTAGCGGGAGGCGCACAGATACGCAGTATTTT.

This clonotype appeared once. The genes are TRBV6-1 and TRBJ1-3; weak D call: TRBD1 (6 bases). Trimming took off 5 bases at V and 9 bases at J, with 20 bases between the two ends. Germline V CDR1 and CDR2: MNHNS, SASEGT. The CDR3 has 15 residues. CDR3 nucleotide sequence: TGTGCCAGCAGTCCACGGGCCCAAAAGGGGGGCACCATATATTTT. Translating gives CASSPRAQKGGTIYF.

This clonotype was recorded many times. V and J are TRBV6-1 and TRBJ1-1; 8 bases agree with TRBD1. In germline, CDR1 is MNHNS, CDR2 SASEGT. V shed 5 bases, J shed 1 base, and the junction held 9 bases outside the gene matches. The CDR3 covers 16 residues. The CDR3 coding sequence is TGTGCCAGCAGTTTCGGGACAGGCCTCGGGAACACTGAAGCTTTCTTT. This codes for CASSFGTGLGNTEAFF.

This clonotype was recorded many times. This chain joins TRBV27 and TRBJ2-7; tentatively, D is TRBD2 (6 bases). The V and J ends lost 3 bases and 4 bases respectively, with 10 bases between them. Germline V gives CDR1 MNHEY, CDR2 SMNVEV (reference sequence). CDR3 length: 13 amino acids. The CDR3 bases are TGTGCCAGCAGTTTTATGAGCGGGTACGAGCAGTACTTC. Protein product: CASSFMSGYEQYF.

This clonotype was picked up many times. The CDR3 DNA follows: TGCGCCAGCAGCCTGGGACGGACTAGCGGGGGGGAGCAGTACTTC. It encodes CASSLGRTSGGEQYF. The chain recombines TRBV5-1 with TRBJ2-7, with TRBD2 matching 14 bases. Germline trimming cut 4 bases from V and 7 bases from J; bases unmatched to any gene: 7. This CDR3 spans 15 amino acids. Germline V lookup: CDR1 SGHRS, CDR2 YFSETQ.

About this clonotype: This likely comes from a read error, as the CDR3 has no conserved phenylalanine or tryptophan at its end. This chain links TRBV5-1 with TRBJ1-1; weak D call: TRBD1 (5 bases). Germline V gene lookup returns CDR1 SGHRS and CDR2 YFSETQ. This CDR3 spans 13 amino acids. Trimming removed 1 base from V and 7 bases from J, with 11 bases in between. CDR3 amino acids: CASSLNGGLEAFS. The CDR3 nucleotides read TGCGCCAGCAGCTTGAATGGGGGTCTTGAAGCTTTCTCG.

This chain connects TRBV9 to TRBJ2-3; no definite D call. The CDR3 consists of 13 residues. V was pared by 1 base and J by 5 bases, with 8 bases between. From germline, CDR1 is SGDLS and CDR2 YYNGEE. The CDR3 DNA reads TGTGCCAGCAGCGTACTCCCGGAAGATACGCAGTATTTT. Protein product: CASSVLPEDTQYF.

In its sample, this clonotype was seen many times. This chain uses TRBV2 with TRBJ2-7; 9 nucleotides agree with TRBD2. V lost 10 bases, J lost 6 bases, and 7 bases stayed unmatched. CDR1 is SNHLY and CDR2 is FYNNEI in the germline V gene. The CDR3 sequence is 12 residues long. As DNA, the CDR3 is TGTGCCATTAGCGGGAGAGGGTTCGAGCAGTACTTC. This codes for CAISGRGFEQYF.

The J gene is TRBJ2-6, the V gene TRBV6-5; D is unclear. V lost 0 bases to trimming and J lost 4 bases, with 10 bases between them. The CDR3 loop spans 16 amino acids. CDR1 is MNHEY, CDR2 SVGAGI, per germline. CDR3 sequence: CASSYSRLAGANVLTF. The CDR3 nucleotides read TGTGCCAGCAGTTACTCACGGTTGGCCGGGGCCAACGTCCTGACTTTC.

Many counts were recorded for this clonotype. CDR3 loop: CASSEDITGELFF. The CDR3 DNA reads as TGCGCCAGCAGTGAAGACATTACCGGGGAGCTGTTTTTT. This sequence joins TRBV10-1 and TRBJ2-2; D uncertain. The length of the CDR3 is 13 residues. Germline V gene lookup returns CDR1 WNHNN and CDR2 SYGVQD (reference sequence). Trimming stripped 3 bases from V and 5 bases from J, with 7 bases between.

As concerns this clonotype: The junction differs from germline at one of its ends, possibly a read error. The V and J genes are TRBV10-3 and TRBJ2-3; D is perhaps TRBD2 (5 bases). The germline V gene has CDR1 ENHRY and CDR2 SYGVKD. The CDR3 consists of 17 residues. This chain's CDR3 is CAVSEEGSVGDTDTQYF. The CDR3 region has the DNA TGTGCCGTCAGTGAGGAAGGGAGCGTGGGAGACACAGATACGCAGTATTTT.

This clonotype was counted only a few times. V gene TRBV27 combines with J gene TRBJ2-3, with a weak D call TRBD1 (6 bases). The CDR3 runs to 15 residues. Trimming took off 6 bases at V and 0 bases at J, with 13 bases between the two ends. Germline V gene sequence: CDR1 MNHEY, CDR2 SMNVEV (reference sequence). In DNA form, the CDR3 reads TGTGCCAGCAGCCCGGACAGAGGCAGCACAGATACGCAGTATTTT. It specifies CASSPDRGSTDTQYF.